The clone carrying this TCR beta chain was seen only a few times. Its antigen is currently unknown. Trimming shortened V by 0 bases and J by 5 bases, and 10 bases separated the two germline ends. Germline-derived CDR1 and CDR2 are LGHNA and YNFKEQ. This CDR3 contains 14 residues. This record comes from a study of T-cell reconstitution after alpha-beta-depleted transplantation in children. Overall study findings and caveats: Expanded graft clones numbering several hundred reportedly gave rise to alpha-beta T cells about two months after transplant. T-cell counts and diversity were attributed mostly to newly produced T cells one year after transplant.

The TCRbeta library was prepared with unique molecular identifiers. TCRdb re-called the PCR reads with MiXCR, one entry per CDR3 protein. The sample holds under 850,000 distinct CDR3 sequences, about an eighth seen once. Source: PBMCs, taken before TCRalphabeta/CD19-depleted stem cell transplant. The sequence was collected from a girl aged 2 to 10 with congenital amegakaryocytic thrombocytopenia, due to receive a stem cell transplant. This sequence joins TRBV4-2 and TRBJ2-5; no clear D gene. The CDR3 is CASSQEGSRETQYF. In DNA, the CDR3 is TGTGCCAGCAGCCAAGAAGGTTCTCGGGAGACCCAGTACTTC.